This T cell receptor (beta chain) was observed in a study of T cells expressing NK-cell markers (TCRdb year 2020). A note on the overall study: TCR beta-chain repertoires were profiled in sorted CD3+CD56+NKG2C+, CD3+CD56+NKG2C- and CD3+CD56-NKG2C+ T-cell subsets from several donors. Seven of the eight sequenced donors were HCMV-seropositive and one was HCMV-seronegative. All eight donors whose samples were sequenced were randomly selected healthy volunteers, three of them men and five women. Illumina HiSeq 2000/2500, MiSeq or NextSeq was used to sequence libraries as 2 x 150 bp reads. What the work shows at the level of the full study, not this receptor alone: Those dominant clonotypes were again the most abundant among CD3+CD56-NKG2C+ cells in a handful of donors, at roughly 25-65%. In more than 5 donors, the dominant CD3+CD56+NKG2C+ clonotypes ranked among the top 10 CD8+ clonotypes, making up roughly 1.0-8% of CD8+ T cells. It remained unclear whether the expanded NKG2C-expressing T cell clones were specific for HCMV antigens.

In the case of this clonotype: Its antigen remains undetermined.

The sequencer listed for this sample is Illumina HiSeq 2000. The TCR beta cDNA libraries were made using 5'RACE template switching, a step that added both a universal primer site and unique molecular identifiers. cDNA synthesis was primed from the TCR beta constant segment and was followed by two successive PCR amplification steps. As for how the authors treated the data: MIGEC handled demultiplexing of the reads and grouping by UMI, while MiTCR was used to assemble and quantify clonotypes. To remove erroneous sequences, TCR cDNA sequences were retained only when supported by two or more reads. The tcR package was used for downstream repertoire analysis, and clonotypes were matched across fractions by CDR3 nucleotide sequence plus V segment. VDJmatch was used to annotate antigen specificity against VDJdb, with one amino acid substitution allowed in CDR3. After reprocessing by TCRdb, each CDR3 protein sequence is one entry, and no DNA is given. The V and J calls shown here were made by TCRdb, not taken from the authors' results. Per the sample table, the count is about 370,000 distinct CDR3 sequences. The ten top clones hold around 11% of the sample.

HCMV serostatus was determined by detecting HCMV-specific IgG in serum with a commercial ELISA kit. Ficoll density gradient centrifugation was used to isolate peripheral blood mononuclear cells from blood. The sequence derives from a woman in her 50s in good health. Donor details come from another sample of the same person, matched by shared clones. Sequenced input: blood T cells: a sorted CD56 or NKG2C T cell subset, CD4+ or CD8+ T cells, or bulk PBMC T cells (not recorded which).

The CDR3 sequence is CASSQLTSVSSYEQYF. The sequence joins TRBV4-1 to TRBJ2-7; the TRBD2 assignment by TCRdb is unverifiable without DNA. According to the germline V gene, CDR1 reads MGHRA and CDR2 reads YSYEKL. The CDR3 sequence holds 16 residues, the cysteine and phenylalanine included. The entry carries no DNA sequence.